Following are 13 T cell receptor beta chains from one sample sequenced in a study of blood T cell repertoires in COVID-19. TCRdb's table, derived via immunoSEQ multiplex PCR, lists solely in-frame clones and lacks some. Here the sample spans fewer than 350,000 clones, approximately 90% being singletons. Source material: peripheral blood. The receptors come from a man aged 30 to 39 with COVID-19, enrolled during active disease.

This rearrangement joins TRBV6-2 or TRBV6-3 to TRBJ2-1; 8 positions agree with TRBD1. The trim removed 2 bases at V and 7 bases at J, leaving 7 bases unmatched. Looked up from germline, CDR1 is MNHEY and CDR2 is SVGEGT. The CDR3 runs to 15 residues. CDR3 DNA sequence: TGTGCCAGCAGTTACGTTCCAGGGGGCATGAATGAGCAGTTCTTC. Protein product: CASSYVPGGMNEQFF.

This chain links TRBV6-6 with TRBJ1-5; D call uncertain. The germline gives CDR1 MNHNY, CDR2 SVGAGI (reference sequence). The V end was cut by 8 bases, the J end by 3 bases, with 17 bases between. The CDR3 spans 15 residues. The CDR3 DNA reads TGTGCCAGCGGGGAGAGAGGACGGATCAATCAGCCCCAGCATTTT. Translating it yields CASGERGRINQPQHF.

The V call is TRBV28, the J call TRBJ1-5, with 7 bases identical to TRBD1. Germline CDR1 reads MDHEN; CDR2 reads SYDVKM. V lost 2 bases to trimming and J lost 4 bases; unmatched junction nucleotides: 2. The CDR3 spans 14 residues. CDR3 bases: TGTGCCAGCAGTTTACCACAGGGGAATCAGCCCCAGCATTTT. As protein: CASSLPQGNQPQHF.

The rearrangement joins TRBV11-2 to TRBJ2-5; D may be TRBD2 (6 bases). CDR3 length: 14 amino acids. V gave up 3 bases and J gave up 1 base, with 9 bases separating them. Per germline, CDR1 SGHAT and CDR2 FQNNGV. This CDR3 is CASSFPGSQETQYF. The CDR3 DNA follows: TGTGCCAGCAGCTTCCCCGGGAGCCAAGAGACCCAGTACTTC.

The gene calls are TRBV2 and TRBJ2-5; 10 positions agree with TRBD2. The J segment lost 7 bases and the V segment lost 1 base, leaving 6 bases of the junction unmatched. Per germline, CDR1 SNHLY and CDR2 FYNNEI. CDR3 length: 15 residues. CDR3 region: CASSEGLAGVGTQYF. The CDR3 coding sequence is TGTGCCAGCAGTGAAGGGCTAGCGGGAGTTGGGACCCAGTACTTC.

The rearrangement uses TRBV4-2 and TRBJ2-5, with 7 bases matching TRBD2. V lost 0 bases to trimming and J lost 2 bases; unmatched junction nucleotides: 3. The CDR3 covers 15 residues. Germline values: CDR1 LGHNA, CDR2 YNFKEQ. The CDR3 DNA follows: TGTGCCAGCAGCCAAGATAGGGAGGGACAAGAGACCCAGTACTTC. Its translation is CASSQDREGQETQYF.

This clone was recorded at least ten times. J is TRBJ1-4 and V is TRBV3-1 (or the pseudogene TRBV3-2); TRBD1 matches 9 bases. The CDR3 length is 16 residues. The ends lost 3 bases at V and 8 bases at J; junction bases unmatched: 10. Germline CDR1 LGHDT, CDR2 YNNKEL (reference sequence). The DNA for the CDR3 is TGTGCCAGCAGCCACAGCGCACAGGGGGCAGGAGAAAAACTGTTTTTT. Its translation: CASSHSAQGAGEKLFF.

This clone was seen a single time. V gene TRBV5-1 combines with J gene TRBJ2-1; 10 bases fit TRBD2. CDR1 is SGHRS and CDR2 is YFSETQ in the germline V gene. The trim removed 4 bases at V and 8 bases at J, leaving 18 bases unmatched. CDR3 length: 18 amino acids. The CDR3 DNA sequence: TGCGCCAGCAGCCCAAAGGGAACCCTAGCGGGAGTATCTGATGAGCAGTTCTTC. This gives the protein CASSPKGTLAGVSDEQFF.

The V and J genes are TRBV15 and TRBJ2-1; possibly TRBD2 for D (6 bases). The V gene lost 3 bases and the J gene lost 4 bases, with 13 bases spanning the gap. The CDR3 consists of 15 residues. Germline V lookup: CDR1 LNHNV, CDR2 YYDKDF (reference sequence). Here the CDR3 DNA reads TGTGCCACCAGCAGGGGGGGACCGGGATACAATGAGCAGTTCTTC. Protein sequence: CATSRGGPGYNEQFF.

The chain joins TRBV13 to TRBJ2-3, with TRBD2 matching over 9 bases. Unmatched junction bases numbered 8, after V lost 4 bases and J lost 6 bases. Germline V gene lookup returns CDR1 PRHDT and CDR2 FYEKMQ (reference sequence). This CDR3 is 15 amino acids long. DNA of the CDR3: TGTGCCAGCAGCTCCCCTAGCGGGGCTCGGGATACGCAGTATTTT. Translated: CASSSPSGARDTQYF.

This chain joins TRBV7-3 and TRBJ2-2; 7 bases map to TRBD1. Germline V gives CDR1 SGHTA, CDR2 FQGTGA. This CDR3 has 15 residues. J lost 4 bases, V lost 7 bases, and 9 bases had no gene match. The CDR3 region is CASNRGPILTGELFF. As DNA, the CDR3 is TGTGCCAGCAACAGGGGACCCATCCTCACCGGGGAGCTGTTTTTT.

The chain links TRBV6-1 to TRBJ1-1; 9 bases line up with TRBD1. The CDR3 covers 12 residues. Germline values: CDR1 MNHNS, CDR2 SASEGT. Losses at the gene ends were 5 bases for V and 8 bases for J; bases not matched to a gene: 3. This CDR3 reads CASSLGQGEAFF. CDR3 coding DNA: TGTGCCAGCAGTTTGGGACAGGGCGAAGCTTTCTTT.

The V call is TRBV18, the J call TRBJ2-1; TRBD2 aligns across 7 bases. Germline trimming cut 1 base from V and 0 bases from J; bases unmatched to any gene: 6. Germline V CDR1 and CDR2: KGHSH, LQKENI. There are 17 residues in the CDR3. The chain's CDR3 is CASSPQRGLSSYNEQFF. CDR3 nucleotide sequence: TGTGCCAGCTCACCACAGCGGGGCCTGAGCTCCTACAATGAGCAGTTCTTC.